The 25 T cell receptor beta chains listed next were all sequenced from one sample in a study of beta chain features in type 1 diabetes. TCRB transcripts that were expressed got sequenced, as all of the isolated RNA had been reverse transcribed. Sequencing was performed with immunoSEQ multiplex PCR; in TCRdb, only in-frame clones are kept and a portion is missing. This table holds roughly 170,000 clones, about an eighth found once. The sequenced sample was central memory CD4+ T cells from blood. These receptors were obtained from a woman younger than 35 in good health.

V is TRBV19 and J is TRBJ2-6; 13 bases fit TRBD2. This CDR3 spans 17 amino acids. The germline V gene has CDR1 LNHDA and CDR2 SQIVND (reference sequence). With V trimmed by 7 bases and J by 4 bases, 7 bases remained unmatched. CDR3 bases: TGTGCCAGTACCCGGACTAGCGGGAGCTCCGGGGCCAACGTCCTGACTTTC. Amino acids: CASTRTSGSSGANVLTF.

This clone came up a few times. The rearrangement joins TRBV30 to TRBJ1-1, with 7 bases aligning to TRBD1. The CDR3 consists of 14 residues. J was trimmed by 1 base and V by 3 bases; bases with no gene match: 5. Germline V gene sequence: CDR1 GTSNPN, CDR2 SVGIG (reference sequence). CDR3 DNA: TGTGCCTGGAGGAACCAGGGGGGGAACACTGAAGCTTTCTTT. Translation: CAWRNQGGNTEAFF.

This clone has only a few counts. The rearrangement joins TRBV18 to TRBJ2-3; TRBD2 matches 10 bases. V lost 6 bases and J lost 4; bases outside the gene matches: 7. This CDR3 is 15 amino acids long. Germline assignment: CDR1 KGHSH and CDR2 LQKENI. The DNA of the CDR3 is TGTGCCAGCTCGGTAGCGGGAGGCCAACCAGATACGCAGTATTTT. Its translation is CASSVAGGQPDTQYF. Based on the CDR3 plus reference TRBV18 and TRBJ2-3, the full variable domain is NAGVMQNPRHLVRRRGQEARLRCSPMKGHSHVYWYRQLPEEGLKFMVYLQKENIIDESGMPKERFSAEFPKEGPSILRIQQVVRGDSAAYFCASSVAGGQPDTQYFGPGTRLTVL.

The rearrangement links TRBV27 to TRBJ2-3; D might be TRBD1 (7 bases). In germline, CDR1 is MNHEY, CDR2 SMNVEV (reference sequence). Trimming removed 5 bases from V and 0 bases from J, with 15 bases in between. This CDR3 contains 16 residues. The CDR3 DNA reads as TGTGCCAGCAGTATGCGGGACAGCACTAGCACAGATACGCAGTATTTT. Its protein product is CASSMRDSTSTDTQYF.

This chain connects TRBV2 to TRBJ1-5; no definite D call. The V end was cut by 5 bases, the J end by 5 bases, with 13 bases between. Germline assignment: CDR1 SNHLY and CDR2 FYNNEI. This CDR3 comprises 14 residues. The CDR3 reads CASSPDWSYQPQHF. In DNA, the CDR3 is TGTGCCAGCAGTCCGGACTGGTCTTATCAGCCCCAGCATTTT.

This chain links TRBV29-1 with TRBJ2-5; 7 positions match TRBD2. This CDR3 is 12 amino acids long. After removal of 6 bases from V and 5 bases from J, the junction contained 6 bases not matched to a gene. Germline V CDR1 and CDR2: SQVTM, ANQGSEA. The CDR3 DNA follows: TGCAGCGTGGGGGGGTCTCGGGAGACCCAGTACTTC. Translated, it gives CSVGGSRETQYF.

This clone was observed a handful of times. The rearrangement uses TRBV28 and TRBJ2-5; 13 positions agree with TRBD2. This CDR3 has 14 residues. Germline assignment: CDR1 MDHEN and CDR2 SYDVKM. Losses at the gene ends were 10 bases for V and 4 bases for J; bases not matched to a gene: 6. This chain's CDR3 is CATDGLAGVETQYF. CDR3 coding DNA: TGTGCCACAGACGGACTAGCGGGAGTAGAGACCCAGTACTTC. Complete variable domain (other parts from reference TRBV28 and TRBJ2-5): DVKVTQSSRYLVKRTGEKVFLECVQDMDHENMFWYRQDPGLGLRLIYFSYDVKMKEKGDIPEGYSVSREKKERFSLILESASTNQTSMYLCATDGLAGVETQYFGPGTRLLVL.

This clone was picked up many times. V usage is TRBV4-1 and J usage is TRBJ1-2, with 7 bases fitting TRBD1. The CDR3 covers 14 residues. J gave up 4 bases and V 4 bases, and 6 bases lay outside the gene matches. Looked up from germline, CDR1 is MGHRA and CDR2 is YSYEKL. CDR3 nucleotides: TGCGCCAGCAGCCGGGACAGTGGGTTCTATGGCTACACCTTC. Translated, it gives CASSRDSGFYGYTF.

In this sample, this clone turned up a few times. The chain couples TRBV7-9 to TRBJ1-4; D not resolved. Trimming removed 2 bases at V and 8 bases at J, with 15 bases between. Germline CDR1 and CDR2: SEHNR and FQNEAQ (reference sequence). The CDR3 loop spans 15 amino acids. The CDR3 here is CASSLRTTPGEKLFF. The CDR3 DNA follows: TGTGCCAGCAGCTTACGGACTACCCCGGGGGAAAAACTGTTTTTT.

The rearrangement uses TRBV5-1 and TRBJ1-1, with 7 bases identical to TRBD1. V shed 0 bases, J shed 4 bases, and the junction held 6 bases outside the gene matches. The CDR3 is made up of 15 amino acids. Looked up from germline, CDR1 is SGHRS and CDR2 is YFSETQ. The CDR3 DNA is TGCGCCAGCAGCTTGGCACAGGGGAGGAGCACTGAAGCTTTCTTT. Its protein product is CASSLAQGRSTEAFF.

The J gene is TRBJ2-7, the V gene TRBV30; 10 nucleotides agree with TRBD2. With 5 bases clipped from V and 2 bases from J, the junction kept 9 bases outside the gene matches. Per the germline V gene, CDR1 is GTSNPN and CDR2 is SVGIG (reference sequence). This CDR3 spans 15 amino acids. CDR3 protein: CAWRVGLAGAYEQYF. The DNA of the CDR3 is TGTGCCTGGCGCGTCGGTCTAGCGGGAGCCTACGAGCAGTACTTC.

The CDR3 loop is CTSSAGTTNTGELFF. The CDR3 DNA reads TGCACCAGCAGCGCCGGGACTACTAACACCGGGGAGCTGTTTTTT. This chain joins TRBV1 and TRBJ2-2; TRBD2 is taken as the D call from the table, unchecked against the DNA. TRBV1 is shown as a pseudogene. This CDR3 has 15 amino acids.

The chain has TRBV28 and TRBJ1-5, with D perhaps matching TRBD1 (5 bases). Germline V gene sequence: CDR1 MDHEN, CDR2 SYDVKM. The CDR3 runs 15 residues. V was clipped by 6 bases and J by 4 bases, with 16 bases between them. DNA of the CDR3: TGTGCCAGCAGCCCAGAAACAGGCGCAAATCAGCCCCAGCATTTT. Translation: CASSPETGANQPQHF.

This chain links TRBV7-2 with TRBJ1-5, with 8 bases that match TRBD1. V lost 5 bases to trimming and J lost 7 bases; unmatched junction nucleotides: 13. The CDR3 extends over 16 amino acids. The germline V gene has CDR1 SGHTA and CDR2 FQGNSA. The CDR3 coding sequence is TGTGCCAGCAGCCCTTCGACAGGGGAGAGGTTCCAGCCCCAGCATTTT. Its protein is CASSPSTGERFQPQHF. Combining the CDR3 with reference TRBV7-2 and TRBJ1-5 gives the whole variable domain GAGVSQSPSNKVTEKGKDVELRCDPISGHTALYWYRQSLGQGLEFLIYFQGNSAPDKSGLPSDRFSAERTGGSVSTLTIQRTQQEDSAVYLCASSPSTGERFQPQHFGDGTRLSIL.

V gene TRBV29-1 combines with J gene TRBJ2-3; tentative D call: TRBD2 (5 bases). V was trimmed by 8 bases and J by 1 base, leaving 16 bases between them. The CDR3 length is 14 residues. The germline V gene encodes CDR1 SQVTM and CDR2 ANQGSEA. The CDR3: CSTLTREGTDTQYF. The DNA of the CDR3 is TGCAGCACTCTGACGAGGGAAGGCACAGATACGCAGTATTTT.

There are a few counts of this clone. The chain is built from TRBV28 and TRBJ2-5; D is uncertain. Between the trimmed V and J ends, which lost 5 bases and 7 bases, there was a span of 11 bases. CDR3 size: 12 residues. Germline CDR1 is MDHEN and CDR2 is SYDVKM. CDR3 region: CASSTTERTQYF. The CDR3 DNA is TGTGCCAGCAGTACCACGGAGAGGACCCAGTACTTC.

This clone turned up a few times. The chain links TRBV9 to TRBJ2-7; D is undetermined. The germline V and J ends were trimmed by 5 bases and 5 bases, with 8 bases remaining between them. This CDR3 has 11 residues. Germline assignment: CDR1 SGDLS and CDR2 YYNGEE. CDR3 protein: CASSSEDEQYF. In DNA, the CDR3 is TGTGCCAGCAGTAGTGAGGACGAGCAGTACTTC. Full variable domain (outside the CDR3, taken from reference TRBV9 and TRBJ2-7): DSGVTQTPKHLITATGQRVTLRCSPRSGDLSVYWYQQSLDQGLQFLIQYYNGEERAKGNILERFSAQQFPDLHSELNLSSLELGDSALYFCASSSEDEQYFGPGTRLTVT.

The chain employs TRBV10-3 and TRBJ2-3, with D unresolved. V was trimmed by 7 bases and J by 3 bases, leaving 5 bases between them. The germline V gene encodes CDR1 ENHRY and CDR2 SYGVKD. The CDR3 covers 11 residues. The CDR3 sequence: CAIKSTDTQYF. The CDR3 nucleotides are TGTGCCATCAAATCGACAGATACGCAGTATTTT.

The chain carries TRBV9 and TRBJ2-2; 8 nucleotides line up with TRBD1. V lost 1 base, J lost 5 bases, and 7 bases stayed unmatched. The CDR3 sequence is 16 residues long. Germline CDR1 SGDLS, CDR2 YYNGEE. The CDR3 DNA sequence: TGTGCCAGCAGCGTACTCCAGGGGGCTGGTACCGGGGAGCTGTTTTTT. It is translated as CASSVLQGAGTGELFF.

There are a few counts of this clone. The chain carries TRBV27 and TRBJ1-1; TRBD1 agrees at 10 bases. The V and J ends lost 5 bases and 1 base, in that order; junction bases with no gene match: 4. CDR1 MNHEY and CDR2 SMNVEV come from the germline V gene (reference sequence). This CDR3 is built from 15 residues. CDR3 nucleotide sequence: TGTGCCAGCAGTGAGAGACAGGGGGCGAACACTGAAGCTTTCTTT. It codes for CASSERQGANTEAFF.

This clone has a handful of counts. The gene calls are TRBV7-9 and TRBJ2-1; 13 nucleotides match TRBD2. The CDR3 spans 14 residues. V gave up 6 bases and J gave up 9 bases; unmatched junction bases: 5. Germline V lookup: CDR1 SEHNR, CDR2 FQNEAQ (reference sequence). This CDR3 is CASRPGLAGSEQFF. The DNA of the CDR3 is TGTGCCAGCAGACCGGGACTAGCGGGGTCTGAGCAGTTCTTC.

J is TRBJ2-3 and V is TRBV25-1; 12 bases are shared with TRBD2. Germline assignment: CDR1 MGHDK and CDR2 SYGVNS. There are 15 residues in the CDR3. V gave up 9 bases and J gave up 4 bases; unmatched junction bases: 8. The CDR3 region is CASTSSGRGPDTQYF. The CDR3 DNA reads TGTGCCAGTACTTCTAGCGGGAGGGGCCCAGATACGCAGTATTTT.

This chain connects TRBV30 to TRBJ2-2; 7 nucleotides line up with TRBD2. This CDR3 has 14 residues. The V segment lost 1 base and the J segment 6 bases; nucleotides outside the gene matches: 5. Germline V gene data show CDR1 as GTSNPN and CDR2 as SVGIG (reference sequence). The CDR3 sequence: CAWSGGRAPGELFF. The DNA for the CDR3 is TGTGCCTGGAGTGGTGGGAGGGCCCCCGGGGAGCTGTTTTTT. The variable domain in full, with the rest retrieved from reference TRBV30 and TRBJ2-2, is SQTIHQWPATLVQPVGSPLSLECTVEGTSNPNLYWYRQAAGRGLQLLFYSVGIGQISSEVPQNLSASRPQDRQFILSSKKLLLSDSGFYLCAWSGGRAPGELFFGEGSRLTVL.

The chain links TRBV15 to TRBJ1-4, with a possible D match to TRBD1 (5 bases). The CDR3 covers 15 residues. CDR1 is LNHNV and CDR2 is YYDKDF in the germline V gene (reference sequence). V dropped 0 bases and J dropped 8 bases, with 13 bases sitting between them. CDR3 loop: CATSRDTGSREKLFF. CDR3 sequence (DNA): TGTGCCACCAGCAGAGATACAGGCTCTCGCGAAAAACTGTTTTTT.

The V and J genes are TRBV5-1 and TRBJ2-1; tentatively, D is TRBD2 (6 bases). CDR1 and CDR2 from the germline V gene are SGHRS and YFSETQ. This CDR3 has 16 amino acids. Trimming removed 0 bases from V and 4 bases from J, with 14 bases in between. The CDR3 sequence is CASSLAGAGTYNEQFF. The CDR3 bases are TGCGCCAGCAGCTTGGCCGGGGCGGGAACTTACAATGAGCAGTTCTTC.